These 4 T cell receptor beta chains share one sample of origin, sequenced in a study of OX40 agonist ivuxolimab in advanced cancers. TCRdb's copy holds only in-frame clones and misses some; the assay was immunoSEQ multiplex PCR. This sample has 65,000 to 95,000 clones, with about 88% found just once. The sequencing here drew on CD4+ or CD8+ T cells sorted from blood, taken in a trial of the OX40 agonist ivuxolimab. The receptors come from an adult with an advanced solid tumor such as melanoma, head and neck, liver or kidney cancer.

The chain recombines TRBV10-3 with TRBJ2-7, with D tentatively TRBD2 (6 bases). The V end lost 6 bases, the J end lost 0 bases, and 15 bases lay between the germline ends. Germline V gene sequence: CDR1 ENHRY, CDR2 SYGVKD. This CDR3 comprises 15 residues. DNA for the CDR3: TGTGCCATCAGGGAAGCGGGTCCCATCTCCTACGAGCAGTACTTC. It yields the protein CAIREAGPISYEQYF.

The chain couples TRBV2 to TRBJ2-1; 9 bases align to TRBD2. CDR1 SNHLY and CDR2 FYNNEI come from the germline V gene. The trim removed 6 bases at V and 4 bases at J, leaving 7 bases unmatched. The CDR3 consists of 15 residues. In DNA, the CDR3 is TGTGCCAGCAGCTCGGAGGCGGGGGGGTACAATGAGCAGTTCTTC. Translating gives CASSSEAGGYNEQFF.

Note on this clone: The identical CDR3 is also encoded by other nucleotide sequences in the sample. The rearrangement links TRBV14 to TRBJ2-2; D is unclear. Trimming pared 4 bases from V and 5 bases from J, leaving 8 bases between. This CDR3 has 13 amino acids. Germline V CDR1 and CDR2: SGHDN, FVKESK. Written as DNA, the CDR3 is TGTGCCAGCAGCCCCCGGCTTACCGGGGAGCTGTTTTTT. Its protein product is CASSPRLTGELFF.

The chain carries TRBV5-5 and TRBJ2-6; 8 bases align to TRBD2. CDR1 and CDR2 (germline): SGHKS, YYEKEE (reference sequence). The CDR3 is 16 residues long. V lost 4 bases, J lost 2 bases, and 5 bases stayed unmatched. The CDR3 protein is CASSHAGGTGANVLTF. CDR3 nucleotides: TGTGCCAGCAGCCACGCGGGGGGAACTGGGGCCAACGTCCTGACTTTC.